These 9 T cell receptor beta chains were all obtained from the same sample, sequenced in a study of T cell repertoires in cytomegalovirus infection. TCRdb redid the calling of the reads with MiXCR, one entry per CDR3 protein. The sample lists 250,000 to 300,000 distinct CDR3 sequences; roughly 13% were seen once. Sequencing input: PBMCs. These receptor sequences come from a human donor in good health (CMV status not recorded). Some clones in this sample may be carry-over from other donors' samples.

This clonotype was found many times. V and J are TRBV7-8 and TRBJ2-2, with D perhaps matching TRBD1 (6 bases). Germline CDR1 and CDR2: SGHVS and FQNEAQ. The CDR3 loop spans 15 amino acids. The V end was cut by 7 bases, the J end by 1 base, with 13 bases between. The DNA for the CDR3 is TGTGCCAGCACGACCTACAGGGTGAACACCGGGGAGCTGTTTTTT. The encoded protein is CASTTYRVNTGELFF. The full variable domain, its missing parts supplied by reference TRBV7-8 and TRBJ2-2, is GAGVSQSPRYKVAKRGQDVALRCDPISGHVSLFWYQQALGQGPEFLTYFQNEAQLDKSGLPSDRFFAERPEGSVSTLKIQRTQQEDSAVYLCASTTYRVNTGELFFGEGSRLTVL.

This clonotype was recorded a few times. The chain employs TRBV6-5 and TRBJ2-1, with D possibly called TRBD1 or TRBD2 (5 bases each). In germline, CDR1 is MNHEY, CDR2 SVGAGI. The CDR3 sequence is 19 residues long. Trimming shortened V by 5 bases and J by 4 bases, and 27 bases separated the two germline ends. The CDR3 DNA reads TGTGCCAGCAGTACTAGTCGCCCCCGCCCGGGGCAACTTTACAATGAGCAGTTCTTC. Protein: CASSTSRPRPGQLYNEQFF.

The chain is built from TRBV20-1 and TRBJ2-5, with TRBD2 matching 11 bases. Looked up from germline, CDR1 is DFQATT and CDR2 is SNEGSKA (reference sequence). V lost 6 bases, J lost 5 bases, and 2 bases stayed unmatched. The CDR3 spans 12 residues. CDR3 nucleotides: TGCAGTGCGAGACTAGCGGGGGAGACCCAGTACTTC. Its translation is CSARLAGETQYF.

The rearrangement links TRBV28 to TRBJ1-5; D may be TRBD1 (5 bases). The CDR3 loop spans 13 amino acids. V gave up 5 bases and J gave up 8 bases, with 13 bases separating them. Germline V gene sequence: CDR1 MDHEN, CDR2 SYDVKM. In nucleotides, the CDR3 is TGTGCCAGCAGTACCGTACAGGTGAAGCCCCAGCATTTT. Amino acid sequence: CASSTVQVKPQHF.

This clonotype was observed a handful of times. This sequence joins TRBV24-1 and TRBJ2-6; TRBD1 or TRBD2 may be the D gene (5 bases each). CDR3 length: 13 amino acids. The V and J ends lost 8 bases and 2 bases respectively, with 6 bases between them. Germline CDR1 KGHDR, CDR2 SFDVKD. The CDR3 region is CATMGAGANVLTF. The CDR3 nucleotides are TGTGCCACCATGGGGGCTGGGGCCAACGTCCTGACTTTC.

This clonotype was picked up many times. The chain uses TRBV2 and TRBJ1-4; D is perhaps TRBD1 (6 bases). Per germline, CDR1 SNHLY and CDR2 FYNNEI. Trimming took 2 bases from V and 6 from J, leaving 13 bases between them. CDR3 length: 15 residues. CDR3 loop: CASSEIGGQDEKLFF. The CDR3 DNA reads as TGTGCCAGCAGTGAAATCGGGGGGCAGGATGAAAAACTGTTTTTT. The whole variable domain, filled in from reference TRBV2 and TRBJ1-4, reads EPEVTQTPSHQVTQMGQEVILRCVPISNHLYFYWYRQILGQKVEFLVSFYNNEISEKSEIFDDQFSVERPDGSNFTLKIRSTKLEDSAMYFCASSEIGGQDEKLFFGSGTQLSVL.

This chain links TRBV7-2 with TRBJ1-2; TRBD1 agrees at 9 bases. The CDR3 sequence is 16 residues long. The V and J ends lost 4 bases and 3 bases, in that order; junction bases with no gene match: 9. Germline V CDR1 and CDR2: SGHTA, FQGNSA. The CDR3 DNA sequence: TGTGCCAGCAGCTCTGGGACAGGGCCGATCCACTATGGCTACACCTTC. Translating it yields CASSSGTGPIHYGYTF. Drawing the rest from reference TRBV7-2 and TRBJ1-2, the complete variable domain is GAGVSQSPSNKVTEKGKDVELRCDPISGHTALYWYRQSLGQGLEFLIYFQGNSAPDKSGLPSDRFSAERTGGSVSTLTIQRTQQEDSAVYLCASSSGTGPIHYGYTFGSGTRLTVV.

This clonotype was detected a few times. For the CDR3, the DNA is TGTGCCAGCAGTTACCGCAGGGGGGATCAGCCCCAGCATTTT. It codes for CASSYRRGDQPQHF. The V gene is TRBV6-5, the J gene TRBJ1-5; TRBD1 matches at 7 bases. Germline V gene data show CDR1 as MNHEY and CDR2 as SVGAGI. The CDR3 has 14 residues. Trimming at V came to 2 bases and at J to 5 bases, leaving 3 bases not matched to a gene.

This rearrangement joins TRBV28 to TRBJ2-1; 10 nucleotides line up with TRBD2. Trimming cost V 9 bases and J 10 bases; bases outside gene matches: 15. The CDR3 spans 15 residues. Germline CDR1 is MDHEN and CDR2 is SYDVKM. The CDR3 spells CASPPSGRGGGEQFF. DNA of the CDR3: TGTGCCAGTCCCCCTAGCGGGAGAGGTGGAGGAGAGCAGTTCTTC. The complete variable domain, with remaining parts taken from reference TRBV28 and TRBJ2-1, reads DVKVTQSSRYLVKRTGEKVFLECVQDMDHENMFWYRQDPGLGLRLIYFSYDVKMKEKGDIPEGYSVSREKKERFSLILESASTNQTSMYLCASPPSGRGGGEQFFGPGTRLTVL.